These 3 T cell receptor beta chains share one sample of origin, sequenced in a study of cytomegalovirus exposure and HLA in healthy donors. 60 Vbeta and 13 Jbeta primers were used in PCR. Profiling relied on immunoSEQ multiplex PCR, and the TCRdb table lists in-frame clones only, not all of them. The sample contains 150,000 to 200,000 clones, 70% of which appear only once. The sequenced material came from PBMCs. Every receptor here comes from a man younger than 30 in good health and CMV-seropositive.

This clone has only one observation. The chain carries TRBV5-1 and TRBJ1-1; tentative D call: TRBD1 (6 bases). Germline V gives CDR1 SGHRS, CDR2 YFSETQ. The CDR3 has 16 amino acids. Trimming pared 7 bases from V and 0 bases from J, leaving 19 bases between. CDR3 region: CASALQGGELNTEAFF. DNA of the CDR3: TGCGCCAGCGCCCTCCAAGGGGGAGAATTGAACACTGAAGCTTTCTTT.

The chain joins TRBV28 to TRBJ2-5; 9 positions agree with TRBD2. The germline CDR1 and CDR2 sequences are MDHEN and SYDVKM. The V and J ends lost 6 bases and 5 bases, in that order; junction bases with no gene match: 10. The CDR3 length is 15 residues. The CDR3 nucleotides are TGTGCCAGCAGCCCGCTTAGCGGGAGTGGTGAGACCCAGTACTTC. Its translation: CASSPLSGSGETQYF.

Only a few counts were recorded for this clone. CDR3 in DNA: TGTGCCAGCAGGGGGGACAGCCCTAACTATGGCTACACCTTC. Encoded protein: CASRGDSPNYGYTF. The chain has TRBV5-4 and TRBJ1-2, with 7 bases matching TRBD1. Germline CDR1 is SGHNT and CDR2 is YYREEE (reference sequence). The CDR3 has 14 residues. The V and J ends lost 5 bases and 0 bases, in that order; junction bases with no gene match: 4.